A selection of T cell receptor beta chains follows, all from one sample in a study of tumor-infiltrating lymphocytes in primary liver carcinoma. TCRdb re-called the multiplex PCR reads with MiXCR, one entry per CDR3 protein. The sample lists 84,000 or so distinct CDR3 sequences, more than 65% occurring once. Sequencing was performed on liver tumor tissue from sampling region 1. The receptors stem from a man aged 35 to 55 with primary liver carcinoma and hepatitis B virus infection. CDR3s include the opening cysteine and the closing phenylalanine or tryptophan. The order of the fields is V gene, J gene, clone size, D gene, CDR3 protein, CDR3 DNA. A D gene is named only where the DNA matches it firmly. Only part of the rows carry a size: once, few, many, or a class if the clone is expanded.

v_gene: TRBV20-1; j_gene: TRBJ2-1; abundance: -; d_gene: -; CDR3aa: CSGAYNEQFF; CDR3nt: TGCAGTGGAGCTTACAATGAGCAGTTCTTC
v_gene: TRBV6-1; j_gene: TRBJ1-1; abundance: many; d_gene: -; CDR3aa: CASSEAWTRGRAFF; CDR3nt: TGTGCCAGCAGTGAAGCATGGACGCGAGGTCGGGCTTTCTTT
v_gene: TRBV5-4; j_gene: TRBJ2-2; abundance: -; d_gene: -; CDR3aa: CATSFLNTGELFF; CDR3nt: TGTGCCACTAGCTTTTTGAACACCGGGGAGCTGTTTTTT
v_gene: TRBV28; j_gene: TRBJ2-7; abundance: -; d_gene: -; CDR3aa: CASSLRGGWRDERHF; CDR3nt: TGTGCCAGCAGTTTAAGGGGGGGCTGGAGGGACGAGCGGCACTTC
v_gene: TRBV7-8; j_gene: TRBJ2-5; abundance: -; d_gene: TRBD1; CDR3aa: CAGSFGQAQETQYF; CDR3nt: TGTGCCGGTAGCTTCGGACAGGCCCAAGAGACCCAGTACTTC
v_gene: TRBV7-9; j_gene: TRBJ2-2; abundance: -; d_gene: TRBD2; CDR3aa: CASSFSGRVNGELFF; CDR3nt: TGTGCCAGCAGCTTTAGCGGGAGGGTCAACGGGGAGCTGTTTTTT
v_gene: TRBV28; j_gene: TRBJ2-2; abundance: -; d_gene: -; CDR3aa: CASSLFPTRTGELSF; CDR3nt: TGTGCCAGCAGTTTATTCCCTACTAGGACCGGGGAGCTGTCTTTT
v_gene: TRBV20-1; j_gene: TRBJ1-1; abundance: few; d_gene: -; CDR3aa: CSARQNTEAFF; CDR3nt: TGCAGTGCTAGGCAGAACACTGAAGCTTTCTTT
v_gene: TRBV6-5; j_gene: TRBJ2-1; abundance: -; d_gene: TRBD2; CDR3aa: CVSRPAGGISYNEQFF; CDR3nt: TGTGTCAGCAGACCAGCGGGAGGAATCTCCTACAATGAGCAGTTCTTC
v_gene: TRBV29-1; j_gene: TRBJ1-3; abundance: once; d_gene: -; CDR3aa: CIVFKTGSSGNTIYF; CDR3nt: TGCATCGTTTTCAAAACAGGCAGCTCTGGAAACACTATATATTTT
v_gene: TRBV6-5; j_gene: TRBJ2-1; abundance: -; d_gene: -; CDR3aa: CASSYSQGGVSYNEQFF; CDR3nt: TGTGCCAGCAGTTACTCGCAGGGAGGCGTCTCCTACAATGAGCAGTTCTTC
v_gene: TRBV6-5; j_gene: TRBJ2-3; abundance: -; d_gene: TRBD2; CDR3aa: CVSMTGTSDYTHYF; CDR3nt: TGTGTCAGCATGACCGGGACTAGCGACTATACGCACTATTTT
v_gene: TRBV5-1; j_gene: TRBJ2-2; abundance: few; d_gene: TRBD2; CDR3aa: CASSREPAGANTGELFF; CDR3nt: TGCGCCAGCAGCCGGGAGCCTGCGGGGGCGAACACCGGGGAGCTGTTTTTT
v_gene: TRBV14; j_gene: TRBJ2-7; abundance: many; d_gene: -; CDR3aa: CASSQGRGAGFPYEQYF; CDR3nt: TGTGCCAGCAGCCAAGGACGAGGGGCAGGTTTTCCCTACGAGCAGTACTTC
v_gene: TRBV11-3; j_gene: TRBJ2-7; abundance: -; d_gene: -; CDR3aa: CTSSFLLGYEQYF; CDR3nt: TGTACCAGCAGCTTCTTGCTTGGGTACGAGCAGTACTTC
v_gene: TRBV7-9; j_gene: TRBJ2-7; abundance: -; d_gene: -; CDR3aa: CASSLTGDEQYF; CDR3nt: TGTGCCAGCAGCCTGACAGGAGACGAGCAGTATTTC
v_gene: TRBV29-1; j_gene: TRBJ1-1; abundance: -; d_gene: -; CDR3aa: CCVVEMTTEAFF; CDR3nt: TGCTGCGTTGTGGAAATGACCACTGAAGCTTTCTTT
v_gene: TRBV6-5; j_gene: TRBJ2-1; abundance: -; d_gene: -; CDR3aa: CANRGMGEGVQFF; CDR3nt: TGTGCCAACAGAGGGATGGGGGAAGGGGTGCAGTTCTTC
v_gene: TRBV10-3; j_gene: TRBJ2-3; abundance: -; d_gene: TRBD2; CDR3aa: CASGLAGAIDTHYF; CDR3nt: TGTGCCTCGGGACTAGCGGGAGCAATAGATACACACTATTTT
v_gene: TRBV5-6; j_gene: TRBJ2-5; abundance: many; d_gene: -; CDR3aa: CASSLGGSRETQYF; CDR3nt: TGTGCCAGCAGCTTGGGTGGGAGCAGAGAGACCCAGTACTTC
v_gene: TRBV28; j_gene: TRBJ1-2; abundance: many; d_gene: TRBD1; CDR3aa: CASSLRDRDYGYTF; CDR3nt: TGTGCCAGCAGTCTCCGGGACAGGGATTATGGCTACACCTTC
v_gene: TRBV11-2; j_gene: TRBJ2-1; abundance: -; d_gene: -; CDR3aa: CANSLSHGGGLNEQFF; CDR3nt: TGTGCCAACAGCTTAAGTCACGGGGGAGGACTAAATGAGCAGTTCTTC
v_gene: TRBV29-1; j_gene: TRBJ2-3; abundance: -; d_gene: -; CDR3aa: CSVVAGIGLDRQYF; CDR3nt: TGCAGTGTTGTGGCCGGGATAGGGCTAGATAGGCAGTATTTT
v_gene: TRBV6-1; j_gene: TRBJ2-5; abundance: many; d_gene: -; CDR3aa: CASSGVEETQYF; CDR3nt: TGTGCCAGCTCCGGGGTAGAAGAGACCCAGTACTTC
v_gene: TRBV11-2; j_gene: TRBJ2-2; abundance: -; d_gene: TRBD2; CDR3aa: CANTLVALAGAGELFF; CDR3nt: TGTGCCAACACCTTAGTGGCGCTAGCGGGAGCCGGGGAGCTGTTTTTT
v_gene: TRBV7-8; j_gene: TRBJ2-1; abundance: once; d_gene: -; CDR3aa: CTSSLGSLTNFNEQFF; CDR3nt: TGTACCAGCAGCTTAGGGTCCCTCACCAACTTCAATGAGCAGTTCTTC
v_gene: TRBV12-3/TRBV12-4; j_gene: TRBJ2-6; abundance: -; d_gene: -; CDR3aa: CASSLEGGAGANVVAF; CDR3nt: TGTGCCAGCAGTTTAGAGGGAGGGGCAGGGGCCAACGTCGTGGCTTTC